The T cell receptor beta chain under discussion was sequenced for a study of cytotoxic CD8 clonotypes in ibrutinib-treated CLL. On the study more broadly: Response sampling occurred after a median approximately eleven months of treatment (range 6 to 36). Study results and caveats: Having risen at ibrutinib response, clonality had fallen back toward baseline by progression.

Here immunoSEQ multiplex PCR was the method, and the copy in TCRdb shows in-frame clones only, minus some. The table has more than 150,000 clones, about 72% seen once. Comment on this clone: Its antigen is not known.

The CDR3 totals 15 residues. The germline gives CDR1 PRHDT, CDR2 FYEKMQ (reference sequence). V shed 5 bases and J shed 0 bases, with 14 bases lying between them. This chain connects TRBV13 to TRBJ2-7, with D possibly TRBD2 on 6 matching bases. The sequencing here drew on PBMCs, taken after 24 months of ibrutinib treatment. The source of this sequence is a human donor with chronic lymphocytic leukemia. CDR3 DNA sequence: TGTGCCAGCAGCACGACAGCGACTAGCTCCTACGAGCAGTACTTC. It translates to CASSTTATSSYEQYF. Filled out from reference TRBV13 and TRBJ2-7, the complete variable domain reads AAGVIQSPRHLIKEKRETATLKCYPIPRHDTVYWYQQGPGQDPQFLISFYEKMQSDKGSIPDRFSAQQFSDYHSELNMSSLELGDSALYFCASSTTATSSYEQYFGPGTRLTVT.